This is a list of T cell receptor beta chains from one sample in a study of T cells expressing NK-cell markers. Using the 5' RACE reads, TCRdb records one entry per CDR3 protein without DNA. This listing includes over 150,000 distinct CDR3 sequences. The sequencing input was blood T cells: a sorted CD56 or NKG2C T cell subset, CD4+ or CD8+ T cells, or bulk PBMC T cells (not recorded which). These receptors came from a man between 18 and 69 years old in good health. CDR3s include the opening cysteine and the closing phenylalanine or tryptophan. Each record gives: J gene, V gene, CDR3 protein.

>TRBJ2-7|TRBV5-6
CASSLQTPVFGKRQHYEQYF
>TRBJ2-3|TRBV9
CASRGGRDTQYF
>TRBJ2-7|TRBV5-1
CASSPTGNIGYEQYF
>TRBJ1-2|TRBV15
CATSRDKGLNYGYTF
>TRBJ1-4|TRBV5-5
CASSWGDRGDEKLFF
>TRBJ2-3|TRBV20-1
CSAGLAGGLEDTQYF
>TRBJ1-2|TRBV11-2
CASSLDWGTNYGYTF
>TRBJ2-7|TRBV7-8
CASSPFASGFYEQYF
>TRBJ2-3|TRBV20-1
CSANLAGERFITDTQYF
>TRBJ2-3|TRBV6-1
CAGKGDSRIPVTQYF
>TRBJ1-1|TRBV5-1
CASSLWTGGTEAFF
>TRBJ1-4|TRBV15
CATSGKGFEKLFF